The 12 T cell receptor beta chains in this list originate from one sample, sequenced in a study of Ad26.COV2.S vaccination and SARS-CoV-2 variants (dated by TCRdb to the early 2020s). The treatment or condition label on this specimen signifies: approximately 18 received Ad26.COV2.S at low or high dose, single or two shots; about 5 received placebo; per-sample allocation not given. For vaccine and placebo recipients, the sequenced repertoires came from samples collected on day 63 after the first injection. Library creation used the immunoSEQ multiplex PCR assay. TCRdb obtained this table from immuneACCESS and retained in-frame rearrangements with V and J assigned. These tables miss some clones; where compared with another copy, unresolved V genes account for less than half of the shortfall, and the remainder is unexplained. The sample yields 300,000 to 350,000 clones; around 90% were counted once. The ten biggest clones cover around 6.6% of the sample.

The sample was peripheral blood, taken in a trial of Ad26.COV2.S vaccine versus placebo. The source is a person aged 18 to 65 who received the Ad26.COV2.S COVID-19 vaccine or a placebo.

The chain couples TRBV5-5 to TRBJ2-7; 9 positions agree with TRBD1. CDR3 length: 14 amino acids. After removal of 3 bases from V and 3 bases from J, the junction contained 4 bases not matched to a gene. The V gene's germline CDR1 is SGHKS and CDR2 YYEKEE (reference sequence). CDR3 in DNA: TGTGCCAGCAGCTCACCGGGACAGGGCTACGAGCAGTACTTC. It specifies CASSSPGQGYEQYF.

This chain joins TRBV6-5 and TRBJ2-1; the D gene is possibly TRBD1 (5 bases). Germline V gives CDR1 MNHEY, CDR2 SVGAGI. This CDR3 spans 13 amino acids. Trimming pared 8 bases from V and 3 bases from J, leaving 11 bases between. This chain's CDR3 is CASRAGNYNEQFF. CDR3 DNA sequence: TGTGCCAGCCGGGCAGGGAACTACAATGAGCAGTTCTTC.

This chain joins TRBV7-9 and TRBJ2-3, with unresolved D. The germline V gene has CDR1 SEHNR and CDR2 FQNEAQ (reference sequence). The CDR3 spans 15 residues. Trimming shortened V by 1 base and J by 0 bases, and 8 bases separated the two germline ends. The CDR3 bases are TGTGCCAGCAGCTTAGGGAGCTCTAGCACAGATACGCAGTATTTT. This gives the protein CASSLGSSSTDTQYF.

V and J are TRBV5-5 and TRBJ1-5; possibly TRBD1 for D (5 bases). The length of the CDR3 is 15 residues. Germline CDR1 SGHKS, CDR2 YYEKEE (reference sequence). V lost 3 bases to trimming and J lost 7 bases, with 17 bases between them. The chain's CDR3 is CASSWSLGEGQPQHF. The CDR3 DNA reads as TGTGCCAGCAGCTGGTCCCTGGGGGAGGGACAGCCCCAGCATTTT. The entire variable domain, with the rest obtained from reference TRBV5-5 and TRBJ1-5, is as follows: DAGVTQSPTHLIKTRGQQVTLRCSPISGHKSVSWYQQVLGQGPQFIFQYYEKEERGRGNFPDRFSARQFPNYSSELNVNALLLGDSALYLCASSWSLGEGQPQHFGDGTRLSIL.

The rearrangement uses TRBV18 and TRBJ2-4; 9 nucleotides match TRBD1. Germline loops: CDR1 KGHSH, CDR2 LQKENI. The V segment lost 4 bases and the J segment 8 bases; nucleotides outside the gene matches: 12. The CDR3 length is 16 residues. CDR3 in DNA: TGTGCCAGCTCACTATCCGGGACAGGGTTGAAAGACATTCAGTACTTC. Translated: CASSLSGTGLKDIQYF. The full variable domain, completed using reference TRBV18 and TRBJ2-4, is NAGVMQNPRHLVRRRGQEARLRCSPMKGHSHVYWYRQLPEEGLKFMVYLQKENIIDESGMPKERFSAEFPKEGPSILRIQQVVRGDSAAYFCASSLSGTGLKDIQYFGAGTRLSVL.

This chain connects TRBV30 to TRBJ1-1; a possible D gene is TRBD1 (5 bases). The V end lost 3 bases, the J end lost 2 bases, and 13 bases lay between the germline ends. The CDR3 loop spans 14 amino acids. The germline V gene encodes CDR1 GTSNPN and CDR2 SVGIG (reference sequence). CDR3 in amino acids: CAWRAWGPNTEAFF. The DNA of the CDR3 is TGTGCCTGGAGGGCTTGGGGCCCCAACACTGAAGCTTTCTTT.

Here the CDR3 DNA reads TGCGCCAGCAGCTTAGCAGGGGGGAATGAAAAACTGTTTTTT. This translates into CASSLAGGNEKLFF. J is TRBJ1-4 and V is TRBV5-1; 7 bases line up with TRBD1. Trimming at V came to 2 bases and at J to 5 bases, leaving 3 bases not matched to a gene. This CDR3 region has 14 residues. CDR1 and CDR2 (germline): SGHRS, YFSETQ.

The gene calls are TRBV4-1 and TRBJ1-2, with TRBD1 as a possible D gene (6 bases). Germline V gene lookup returns CDR1 MGHRA and CDR2 YSYEKL. V shed 2 bases and J shed 7 bases, with 14 bases lying between them. The CDR3 loop spans 14 amino acids. CDR3 loop: CASSQQQGGFGYTF. The CDR3 nucleotides read TGCGCCAGCAGCCAACAACAGGGTGGGTTTGGCTACACCTTC.

The rearrangement joins TRBV27 to TRBJ2-5, with D hard to call. V was shortened by 9 bases and J by 3 bases, with 2 bases between the two germline ends. The CDR3 loop spans 9 amino acids. Germline V gene sequence: CDR1 MNHEY, CDR2 SMNVEV (reference sequence). CDR3 nucleotide sequence: TGTGCCAGTAAAGAGACCCAGTACTTC. It translates to CASKETQYF.

The chain uses TRBV4-2 and TRBJ2-3, with no clear D. Germline values: CDR1 LGHNA, CDR2 YNFKEQ. The germline V and J ends were trimmed by 0 bases and 6 bases, with 25 bases remaining between them. The CDR3 has 19 amino acids. CDR3 loop: CASSQDSGEVRREEDTQYF. In DNA, the CDR3 is TGTGCCAGCAGCCAAGATTCGGGTGAGGTTCGCCGAGAAGAGGATACGCAGTATTTT.

The V and J genes are TRBV21-1 and TRBJ1-6. TRBV21-1 is listed as a pseudogene. The CDR3 loop spans 16 amino acids. CDR3 in amino acids: CASSQKVVADNSPLHF. CDR3 sequence (DNA): TGTGCCAGCAGTCAAAAAGTGGTCGCTGATAATTCACCCCTCCACTTT.

The chain combines TRBV7-2 with TRBJ1-2; a weak D match, TRBD1 (5 bases). The germline V gene encodes CDR1 SGHTA and CDR2 FQGNSA. Trimming removed 1 base from V and 5 bases from J, with 11 bases in between. CDR3 length: 14 amino acids. For the CDR3, the DNA is TGTGCCAGCAGCTTAGATGCGGGGCGGTATGGCTACACCTTC. Translated, it gives CASSLDAGRYGYTF.